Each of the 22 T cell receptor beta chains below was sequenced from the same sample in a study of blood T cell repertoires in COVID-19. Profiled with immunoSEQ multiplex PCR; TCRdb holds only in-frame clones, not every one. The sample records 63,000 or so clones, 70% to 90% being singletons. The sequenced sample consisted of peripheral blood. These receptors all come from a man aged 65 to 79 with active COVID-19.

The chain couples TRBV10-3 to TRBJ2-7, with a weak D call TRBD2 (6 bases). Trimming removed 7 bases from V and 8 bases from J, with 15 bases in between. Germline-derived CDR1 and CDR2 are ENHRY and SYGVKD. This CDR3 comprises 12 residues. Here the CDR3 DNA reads TGTGCCATCACGGACCCCCGGGGGAAGCAGTACTTC. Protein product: CAITDPRGKQYF.

CDR3 residues: CASSLHRGSRAEAFF. CDR3 in DNA: TGTGCCAGCAGCCTACACAGGGGGTCGCGGGCTGAAGCTTTCTTT. The rearrangement uses TRBV7-8 and TRBJ1-1, with 8 bases that match TRBD1. The V gene end was trimmed by 5 bases and the J gene end by 6 bases; junction bases not matched to a gene: 11. The CDR3 covers 15 residues. The germline CDR1 and CDR2 sequences are SGHVS and FQNEAQ.

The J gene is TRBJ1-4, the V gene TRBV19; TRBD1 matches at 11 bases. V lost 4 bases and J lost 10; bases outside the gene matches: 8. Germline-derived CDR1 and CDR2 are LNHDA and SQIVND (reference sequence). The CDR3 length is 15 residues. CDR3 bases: TGTGCCAGTAGTACCCTCCGGGACAGGGGGGCAAAACTGTTTTTT. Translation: CASSTLRDRGAKLFF.

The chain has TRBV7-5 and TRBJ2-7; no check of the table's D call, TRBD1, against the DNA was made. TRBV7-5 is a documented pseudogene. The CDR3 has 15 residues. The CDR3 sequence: CVRSPGTLIPYEQYF. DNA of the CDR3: TGTGTCAGAAGCCCGGGGACACTTATCCCCTACGAGCAGTACTTC.

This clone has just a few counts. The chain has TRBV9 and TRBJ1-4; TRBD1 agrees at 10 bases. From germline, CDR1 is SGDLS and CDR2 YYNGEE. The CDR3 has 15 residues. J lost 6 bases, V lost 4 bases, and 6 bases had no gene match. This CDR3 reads CASSPPGTGDEKLFF. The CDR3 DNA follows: TGTGCCAGCAGCCCCCCCGGGACAGGGGATGAAAAACTGTTTTTT.

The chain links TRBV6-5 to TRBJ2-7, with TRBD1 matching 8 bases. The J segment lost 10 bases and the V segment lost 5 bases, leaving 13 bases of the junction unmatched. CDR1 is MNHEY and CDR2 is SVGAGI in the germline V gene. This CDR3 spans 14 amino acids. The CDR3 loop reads CASSRTGSGAGQYF. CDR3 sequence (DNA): TGTGCCAGCAGTAGGACAGGGTCAGGGGCGGGTCAGTACTTC.

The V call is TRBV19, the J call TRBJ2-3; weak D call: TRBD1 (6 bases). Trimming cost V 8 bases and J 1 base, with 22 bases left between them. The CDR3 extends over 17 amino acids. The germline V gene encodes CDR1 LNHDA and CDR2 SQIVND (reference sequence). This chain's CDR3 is CASDSQGQWSGTDTQYF. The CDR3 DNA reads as TGTGCCAGTGATTCTCAGGGACAATGGAGTGGCACAGATACGCAGTATTTT.

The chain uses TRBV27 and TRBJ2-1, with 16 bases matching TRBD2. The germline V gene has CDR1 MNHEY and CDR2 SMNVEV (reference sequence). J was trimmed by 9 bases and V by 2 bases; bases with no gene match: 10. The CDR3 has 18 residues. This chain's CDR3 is CASSLTFGGLAGGSEQFF. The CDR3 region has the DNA TGTGCCAGCAGTTTAACTTTCGGGGGACTAGCGGGAGGGTCTGAGCAGTTCTTC.

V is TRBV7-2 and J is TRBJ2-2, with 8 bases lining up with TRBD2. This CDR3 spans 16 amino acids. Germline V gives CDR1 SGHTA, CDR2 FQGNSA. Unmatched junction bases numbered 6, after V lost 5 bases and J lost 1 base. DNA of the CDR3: TGTGCCAGCAGCCTGACGGGGGGGAGGAACACCGGGGAGCTGTTTTTT. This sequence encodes CASSLTGGRNTGELFF.

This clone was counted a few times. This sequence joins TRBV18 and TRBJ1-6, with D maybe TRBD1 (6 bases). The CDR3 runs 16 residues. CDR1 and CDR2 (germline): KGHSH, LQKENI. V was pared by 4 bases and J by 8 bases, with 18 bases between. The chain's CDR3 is CASSLTGGPGDSPLHF. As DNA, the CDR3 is TGTGCCAGCTCACTCACCGGAGGCCCAGGGGATTCACCCCTCCACTTT.

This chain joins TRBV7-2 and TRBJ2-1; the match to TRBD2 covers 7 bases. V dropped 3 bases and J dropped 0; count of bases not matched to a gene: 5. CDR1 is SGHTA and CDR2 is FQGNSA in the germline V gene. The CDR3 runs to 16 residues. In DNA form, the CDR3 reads TGTGCCAGCAGCTTTTTTGGCGGGAGCTCCTACAATGAGCAGTTCTTC. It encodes CASSFFGGSSYNEQFF.

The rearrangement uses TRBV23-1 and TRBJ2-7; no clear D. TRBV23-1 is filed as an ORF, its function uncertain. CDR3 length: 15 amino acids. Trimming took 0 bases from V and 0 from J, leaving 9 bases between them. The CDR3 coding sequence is TGCGCCAGCAGTCAATCGTTATCAGGCTCCTACGAGCAGTACTTC. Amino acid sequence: CASSQSLSGSYEQYF.

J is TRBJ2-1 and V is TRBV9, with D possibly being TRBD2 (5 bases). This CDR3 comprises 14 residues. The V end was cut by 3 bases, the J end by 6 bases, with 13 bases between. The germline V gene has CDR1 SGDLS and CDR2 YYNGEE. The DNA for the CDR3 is TGTGCCAGCAGCGCCCGCGGGTCCGGCAATGAGCAGTTCTTC. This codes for CASSARGSGNEQFF.

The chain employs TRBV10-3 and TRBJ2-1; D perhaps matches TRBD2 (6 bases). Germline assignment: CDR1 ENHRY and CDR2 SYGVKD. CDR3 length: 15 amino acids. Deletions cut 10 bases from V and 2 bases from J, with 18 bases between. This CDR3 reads CATTDGAGPYNEQFF. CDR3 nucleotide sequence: TGTGCCACCACAGACGGCGCGGGGCCCTACAATGAGCAGTTCTTC.

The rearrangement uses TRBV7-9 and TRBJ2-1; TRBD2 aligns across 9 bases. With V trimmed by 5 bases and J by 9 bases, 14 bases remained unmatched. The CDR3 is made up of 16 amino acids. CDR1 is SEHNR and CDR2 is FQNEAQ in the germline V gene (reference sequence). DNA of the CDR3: TGTGCCAGCAGCGCAGTTGGGCGGGAGGGAGTGGGTGAGCAGTTCTTC. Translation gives CASSAVGREGVGEQFF.

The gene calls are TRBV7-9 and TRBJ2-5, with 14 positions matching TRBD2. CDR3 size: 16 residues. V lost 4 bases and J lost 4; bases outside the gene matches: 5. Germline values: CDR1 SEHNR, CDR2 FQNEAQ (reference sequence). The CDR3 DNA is TGTGCCAGCAGCTCCTCCGGGACTAGCGGGAGAGAGACCCAGTACTTC. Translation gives CASSSSGTSGRETQYF.

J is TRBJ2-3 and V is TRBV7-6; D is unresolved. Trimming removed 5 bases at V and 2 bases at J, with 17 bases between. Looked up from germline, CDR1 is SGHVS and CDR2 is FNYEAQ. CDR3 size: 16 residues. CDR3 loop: CASSPALGRPTDTQYF. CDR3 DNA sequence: TGTGCCAGCAGCCCCGCCTTGGGCAGGCCCACAGATACGCAGTATTTT.

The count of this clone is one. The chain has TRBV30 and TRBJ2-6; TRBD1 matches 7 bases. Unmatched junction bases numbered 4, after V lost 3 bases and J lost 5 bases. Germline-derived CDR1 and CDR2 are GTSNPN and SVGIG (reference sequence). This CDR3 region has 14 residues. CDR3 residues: CAWSEGAWANVLTF. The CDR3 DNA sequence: TGTGCCTGGAGCGAGGGGGCCTGGGCCAACGTCCTGACTTTC.

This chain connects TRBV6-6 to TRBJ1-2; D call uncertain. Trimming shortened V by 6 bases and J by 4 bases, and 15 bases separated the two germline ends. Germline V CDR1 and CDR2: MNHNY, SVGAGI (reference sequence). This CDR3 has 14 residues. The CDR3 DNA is TGTGCCAGCAGCCCGGCCGGGGAGGGCTATGGCTACACCTTC. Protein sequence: CASSPAGEGYGYTF.

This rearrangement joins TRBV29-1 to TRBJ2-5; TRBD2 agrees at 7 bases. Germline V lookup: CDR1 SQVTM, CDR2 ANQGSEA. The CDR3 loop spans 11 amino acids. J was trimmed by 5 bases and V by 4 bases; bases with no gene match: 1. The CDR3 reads CSVVRGETQYF. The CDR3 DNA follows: TGCAGCGTTGTGCGGGGGGAGACCCAGTACTTC.

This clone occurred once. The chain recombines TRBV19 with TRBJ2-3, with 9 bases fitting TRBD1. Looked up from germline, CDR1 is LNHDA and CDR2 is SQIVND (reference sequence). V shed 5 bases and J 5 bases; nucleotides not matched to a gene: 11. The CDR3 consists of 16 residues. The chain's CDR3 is CASSPPPGQGLDTQYF. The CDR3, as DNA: TGTGCCAGTAGTCCCCCCCCGGGACAGGGACTAGATACGCAGTATTTT.

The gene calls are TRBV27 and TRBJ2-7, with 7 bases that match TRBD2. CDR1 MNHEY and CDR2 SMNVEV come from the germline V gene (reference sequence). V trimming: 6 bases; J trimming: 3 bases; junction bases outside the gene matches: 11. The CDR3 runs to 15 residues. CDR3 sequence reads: CASRGTIAGYYEQYF. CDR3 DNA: TGTGCCAGCAGGGGGACTATAGCGGGTTACTACGAGCAGTACTTC.